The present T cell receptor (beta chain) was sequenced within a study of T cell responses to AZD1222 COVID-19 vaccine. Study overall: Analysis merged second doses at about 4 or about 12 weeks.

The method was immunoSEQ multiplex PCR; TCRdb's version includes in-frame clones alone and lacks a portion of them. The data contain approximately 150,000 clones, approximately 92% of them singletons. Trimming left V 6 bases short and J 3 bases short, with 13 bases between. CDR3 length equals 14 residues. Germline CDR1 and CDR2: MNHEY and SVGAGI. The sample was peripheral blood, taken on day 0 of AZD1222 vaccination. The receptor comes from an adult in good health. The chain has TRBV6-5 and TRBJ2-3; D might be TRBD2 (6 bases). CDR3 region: CASRVPGGTDTQYF. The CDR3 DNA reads TGTGCCAGCAGGGTCCCCGGAGGGACAGATACGCAGTATTTT.